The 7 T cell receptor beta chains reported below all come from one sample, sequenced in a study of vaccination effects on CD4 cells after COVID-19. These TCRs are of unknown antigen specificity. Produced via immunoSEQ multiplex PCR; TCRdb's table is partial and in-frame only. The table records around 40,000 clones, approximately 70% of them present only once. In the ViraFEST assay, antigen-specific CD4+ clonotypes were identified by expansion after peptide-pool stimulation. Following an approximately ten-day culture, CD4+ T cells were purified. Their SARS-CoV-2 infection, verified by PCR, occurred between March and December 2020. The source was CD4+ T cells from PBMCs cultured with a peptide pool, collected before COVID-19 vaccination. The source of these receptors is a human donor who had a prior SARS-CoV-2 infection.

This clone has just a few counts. The CDR3 loop reads CASSLIGVGYGYTF. CDR3 nucleotide sequence: TGTGCCAGCAGCCTGATCGGGGTCGGCTATGGCTACACCTTC. The chain carries TRBV25-1 and TRBJ1-2; D is unclear. Trimming removed 6 bases at V and 4 bases at J, with 15 bases between. The germline CDR1 and CDR2 sequences are MGHDK and SYGVNS. CDR3 length: 14 residues.

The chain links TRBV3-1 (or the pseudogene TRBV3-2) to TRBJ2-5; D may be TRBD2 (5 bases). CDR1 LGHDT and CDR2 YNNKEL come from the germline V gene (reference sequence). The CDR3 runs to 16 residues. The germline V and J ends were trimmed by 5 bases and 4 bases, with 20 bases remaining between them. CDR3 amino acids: CASSLNPGLTLETQYF. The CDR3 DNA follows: TGTGCCAGCAGCTTAAACCCGGGGTTGACTTTAGAGACCCAGTACTTC.

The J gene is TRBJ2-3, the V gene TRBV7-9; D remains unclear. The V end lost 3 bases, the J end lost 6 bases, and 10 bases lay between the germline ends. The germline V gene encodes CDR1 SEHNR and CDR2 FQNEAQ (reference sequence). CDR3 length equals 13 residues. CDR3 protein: CASSFLGEDTQYF. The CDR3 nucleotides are TGTGCCAGCAGCTTCTTGGGTGAGGATACGCAGTATTTT. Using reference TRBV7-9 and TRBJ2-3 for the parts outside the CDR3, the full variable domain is DTGVSQNPRHKITKRGQNVTFRCDPISEHNRLYWYRQTLGQGPEFLTYFQNEAQLEKSRLLSDRFSAERPKGSFSTLEIQRTEQGDSAMYLCASSFLGEDTQYFGPGTRLTVL.

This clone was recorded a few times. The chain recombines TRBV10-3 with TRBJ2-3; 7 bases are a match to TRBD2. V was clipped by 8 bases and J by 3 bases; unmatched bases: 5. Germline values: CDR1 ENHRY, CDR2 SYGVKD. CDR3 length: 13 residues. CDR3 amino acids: CAIAGELTDTQYF. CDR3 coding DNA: TGTGCCATCGCGGGAGAGTTAACAGATACGCAGTATTTT.

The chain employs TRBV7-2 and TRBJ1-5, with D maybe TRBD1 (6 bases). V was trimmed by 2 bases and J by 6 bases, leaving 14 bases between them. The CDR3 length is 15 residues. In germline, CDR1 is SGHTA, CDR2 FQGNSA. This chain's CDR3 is CASSLNTGRSQPQHF. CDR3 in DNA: TGTGCCAGCAGCTTAAATACAGGGCGCTCTCAGCCCCAGCATTTT.

Written as DNA, the CDR3 is TGTGCCAGCAGCTTAGTAGTAGGGGCCGGTGGGACCCAGTACTTC. Translated, it gives CASSLVVGAGGTQYF. The chain uses TRBV7-9 and TRBJ2-5, with D tentatively TRBD1 (5 bases). Germline CDR1 is SEHNR and CDR2 is FQNEAQ (reference sequence). Deletions cut 1 base from V and 7 bases from J, with 16 bases between. The CDR3 loop spans 15 amino acids.

The CDR3 here is CASAHGQTYEQYF. The CDR3 DNA reads as TGCGCCAGCGCCCATGGACAAACATACGAGCAGTACTTC. The V gene is TRBV5-1, the J gene TRBJ2-7; D is perhaps TRBD1 (5 bases). CDR3 length: 13 amino acids. Deletions cut 7 bases from V and 4 bases from J, with 15 bases between. The V gene's germline CDR1 is SGHRS and CDR2 YFSETQ.